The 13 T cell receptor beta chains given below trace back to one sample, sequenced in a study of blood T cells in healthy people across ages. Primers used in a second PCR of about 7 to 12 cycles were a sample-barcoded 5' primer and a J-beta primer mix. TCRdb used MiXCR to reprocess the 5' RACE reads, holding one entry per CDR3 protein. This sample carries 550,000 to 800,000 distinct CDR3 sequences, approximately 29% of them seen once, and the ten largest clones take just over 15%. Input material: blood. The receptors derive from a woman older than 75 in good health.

The CDR3 nucleotides are TGTGCCAGCAGCCCCTTCTTAAGCCAGAACACTGAAGCTTTCTTT. This sequence encodes CASSPFLSQNTEAFF. The rearrangement links TRBV7-9 to TRBJ1-1, with D hard to call. Per the germline V gene, CDR1 is SEHNR and CDR2 is FQNEAQ (reference sequence). There are 15 residues in the CDR3. V was clipped by 5 bases and J by 1 base, with 14 bases between them.

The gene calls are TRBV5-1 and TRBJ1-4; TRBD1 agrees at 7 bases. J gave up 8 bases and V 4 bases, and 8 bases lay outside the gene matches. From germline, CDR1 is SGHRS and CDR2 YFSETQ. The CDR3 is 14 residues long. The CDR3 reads CASSEQGRGEKLFF. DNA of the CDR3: TGCGCCAGCAGCGAACAGGGGAGGGGGGAAAAACTGTTTTTT.

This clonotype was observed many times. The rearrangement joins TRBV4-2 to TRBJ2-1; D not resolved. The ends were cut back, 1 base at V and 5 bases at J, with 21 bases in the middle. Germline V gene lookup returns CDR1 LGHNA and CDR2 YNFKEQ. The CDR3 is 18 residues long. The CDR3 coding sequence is TGTGCCAGCAGCCAAGTCGCAGTTAATTCGCGGCGGAACAATGAGCAGTTCTTC. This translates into CASSQVAVNSRRNNEQFF.

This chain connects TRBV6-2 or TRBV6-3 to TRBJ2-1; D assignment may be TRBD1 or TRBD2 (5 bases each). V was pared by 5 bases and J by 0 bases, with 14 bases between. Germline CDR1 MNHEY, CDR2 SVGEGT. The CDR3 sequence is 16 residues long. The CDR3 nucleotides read TGTGCCAGCAGTCGGGGCGAGGCCGCCTCCTACAATGAGCAGTTCTTC. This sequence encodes CASSRGEAASYNEQFF.

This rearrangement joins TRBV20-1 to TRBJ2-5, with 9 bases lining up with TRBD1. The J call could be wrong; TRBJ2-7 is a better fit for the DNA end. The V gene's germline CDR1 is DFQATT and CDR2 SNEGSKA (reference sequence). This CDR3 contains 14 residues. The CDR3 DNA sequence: TGCAGTGCTACTAACAGGGGGCTAACCTACGAGCAGTACTTC. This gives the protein CSATNRGLTYEQYF.

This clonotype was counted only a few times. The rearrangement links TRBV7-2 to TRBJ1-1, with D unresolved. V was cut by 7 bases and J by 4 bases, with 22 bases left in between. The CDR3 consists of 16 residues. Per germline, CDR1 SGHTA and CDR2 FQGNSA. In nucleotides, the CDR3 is TGTGCCAGCACCCCCTTTGGGTTTTCCCAATGCACTGAAGCTTTCTTT. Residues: CASTPFGFSQCTEAFF.

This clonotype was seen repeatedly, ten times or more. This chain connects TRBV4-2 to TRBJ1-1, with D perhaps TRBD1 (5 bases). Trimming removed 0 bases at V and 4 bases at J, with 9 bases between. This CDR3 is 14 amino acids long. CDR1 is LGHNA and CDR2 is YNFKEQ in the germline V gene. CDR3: CASSQDGTLTEAFF. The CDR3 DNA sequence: TGTGCCAGCAGCCAAGATGGGACGCTCACTGAAGCTTTCTTT.

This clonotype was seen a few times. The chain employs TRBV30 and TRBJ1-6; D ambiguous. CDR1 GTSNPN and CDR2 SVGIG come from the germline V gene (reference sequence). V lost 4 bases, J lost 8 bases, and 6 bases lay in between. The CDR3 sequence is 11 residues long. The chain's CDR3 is CAWKRDSPLHF. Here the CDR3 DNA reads TGTGCCTGGAAGAGGGATTCACCCCTCCACTTT.

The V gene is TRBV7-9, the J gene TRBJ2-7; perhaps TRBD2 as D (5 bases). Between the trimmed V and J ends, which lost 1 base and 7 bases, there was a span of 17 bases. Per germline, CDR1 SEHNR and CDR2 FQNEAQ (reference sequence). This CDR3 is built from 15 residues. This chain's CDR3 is CASSLVRSGDDEQYF. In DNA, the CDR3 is TGTGCCAGCAGCTTAGTACGGTCCGGGGATGATGAGCAGTACTTC.

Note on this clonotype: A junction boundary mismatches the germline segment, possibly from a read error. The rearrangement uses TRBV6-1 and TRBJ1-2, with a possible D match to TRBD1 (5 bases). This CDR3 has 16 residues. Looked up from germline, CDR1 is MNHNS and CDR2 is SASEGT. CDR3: CATSDGGTEELYGYTF. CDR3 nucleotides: TGTGCCACCAGTGATGGAGGGACGGAGGAACTCTATGGCTACACCTTC.

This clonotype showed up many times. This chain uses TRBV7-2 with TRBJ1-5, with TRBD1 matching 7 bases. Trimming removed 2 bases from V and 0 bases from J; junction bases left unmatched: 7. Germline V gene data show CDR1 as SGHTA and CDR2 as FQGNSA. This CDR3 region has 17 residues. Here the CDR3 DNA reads TGTGCCAGCAGCTTATCTGGCAGGGGGACTAGCAATCAGCCCCAGCATTTT. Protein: CASSLSGRGTSNQPQHF.

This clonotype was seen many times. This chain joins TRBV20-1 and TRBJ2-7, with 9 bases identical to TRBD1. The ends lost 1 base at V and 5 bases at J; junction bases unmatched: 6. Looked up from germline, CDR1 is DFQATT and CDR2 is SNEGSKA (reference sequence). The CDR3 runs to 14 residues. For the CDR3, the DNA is TGCAGTGCTAGAGCCCAGACAGGGGGTAACGAGCAGTACTTC. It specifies CSARAQTGGNEQYF.

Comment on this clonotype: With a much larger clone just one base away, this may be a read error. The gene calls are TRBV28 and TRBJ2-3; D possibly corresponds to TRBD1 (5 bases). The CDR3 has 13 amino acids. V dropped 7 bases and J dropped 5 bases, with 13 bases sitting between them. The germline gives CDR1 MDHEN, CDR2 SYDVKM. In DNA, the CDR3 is TGTGCCAGCACGGATCAGGGTATAGATACGCAGTATTTT. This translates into CASTDQGIDTQYF.